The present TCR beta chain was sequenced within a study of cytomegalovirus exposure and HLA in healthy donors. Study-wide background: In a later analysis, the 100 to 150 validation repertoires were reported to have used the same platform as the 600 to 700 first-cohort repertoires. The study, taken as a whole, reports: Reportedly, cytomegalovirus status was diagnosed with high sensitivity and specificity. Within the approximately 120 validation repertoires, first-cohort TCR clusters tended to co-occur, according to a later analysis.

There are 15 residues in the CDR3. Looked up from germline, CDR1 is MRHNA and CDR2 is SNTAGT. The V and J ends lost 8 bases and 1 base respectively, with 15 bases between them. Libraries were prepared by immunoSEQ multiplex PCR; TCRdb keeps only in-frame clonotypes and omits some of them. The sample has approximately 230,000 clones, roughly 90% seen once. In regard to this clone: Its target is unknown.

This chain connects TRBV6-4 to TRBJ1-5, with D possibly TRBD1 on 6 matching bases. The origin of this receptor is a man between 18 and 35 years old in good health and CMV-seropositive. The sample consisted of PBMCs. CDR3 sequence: CASGRQVRSNQPQHF. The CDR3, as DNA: TGTGCCAGCGGGAGACAGGTCAGGAGCAATCAGCCCCAGCATTTT.